Listed below are T cell receptor beta chains from one sample, sequenced in a study of blood T cell repertoires in COVID-19. The method was immunoSEQ multiplex PCR; TCRdb's version includes in-frame clones alone and lacks a portion of them. The repertoire consists of a few hundred thousand clones, with 86% occurring once and the leading ten covering about 3%. The sequenced sample consisted of peripheral blood. These receptors all come from a woman under 40 with active or convalescent COVID-19. Each CDR3 is given with its conserved first and last residue.

14	TRBV5-1	TRBJ2-1	CASSPQGILYEQFF
12	TRBV5-6	TRBJ2-3	CASSHARDTQYF
11	TRBV12-3/TRBV12-4	TRBJ1-1	CASSTGTEAFF
15	TRBV5-4	TRBJ1-2	CASSLEQGRIYGYTF
16	TRBV2	TRBJ2-7	CASSWGGRSVSYEQYF
14	TRBV19	TRBJ1-1	CASSFRQAGAEAFF
12	TRBV30	TRBJ2-5	CAWSPGGETQYF
14	TRBV7-2	TRBJ2-7	CASREPGQGHEQYF
12	TRBV27	TRBJ2-7	CASSQQGGEQYF
16	TRBV9	TRBJ2-1	CASSVVAGSPYNEQFF
15	TRBV11-2	TRBJ1-2	CASSLARDSSRGYTF
14	TRBV6-5	TRBJ2-3	CASRPGGSTDTQYF
13	TRBV2	TRBJ2-2	CASSAQGSGELFF
19	TRBV6-2/TRBV6-3	TRBJ1-3	CASSYRGQAALGSGNTIYF
15	TRBV27	TRBJ2-2	CASRVAGGNTGELFF
15	TRBV28	TRBJ1-4	CASSSEATMAEKLFF
14	TRBV7-9	TRBJ1-2	CASSWTGVAGGYTF
13	TRBV19	TRBJ2-7	CASSISTGWEQYF
14	TRBV19	TRBJ2-2	CASSIYKNTGELFF
17	TRBV7-2	TRBJ2-1	CASSLAPTGGLSNEQFF
14	TRBV27	TRBJ2-7	CASTPGRGSYEQYF
15	TRBV28	TRBJ2-1	CASSHAGGPGNEQFF
20	TRBV30	TRBJ1-2	CAWSKNPWTGGENFSSGYTF
16	TRBV4-3	TRBJ1-2	CASSQKAGQESGGYTF
15	TRBV5-5	TRBJ2-5	CASSTGQGYRETQYF
15	TRBV12-5	TRBJ1-1	CASGTGTGWDTEAFF
14	TRBV7-7	TRBJ1-3	CASSAGQGADTIYF
15	TRBV7-2	TRBJ2-3	CASSRQGGFQDTQYF
13	TRBV19	TRBJ1-5	CASSIGANQPQHF
13	TRBV6-2/TRBV6-3	TRBJ1-2	CASSGTDNYGYTF
17	TRBV21-1	TRBJ1-5	CASSLGTGGRGNQPQHF
15	TRBV5-1	TRBJ2-5	CASTEEVTRGETQYF
18	TRBV5-1	TRBJ2-7	CASSVGGTSGYFSYEQYF
15	TRBV6-6	TRBJ2-1	CASSLAGGDYNEQFF
12	TRBV30	TRBJ2-7	CAWNNPPYEQYF
15	TRBV3-1/TRBV3-2	TRBJ1-3	CASSQDHSSGNTIYF
15	TRBV15	TRBJ2-5	CATKATKTGEETQYF
14	TRBV19	TRBJ1-6	CASRLGQGDSPLHF